The 25 T cell receptor beta chains below were found in one sample sequenced in a study of graft-versus-host responses after intestinal transplantation. TCRdb's copy holds only in-frame clones and misses some; the assay was immunoSEQ multiplex PCR. This sample has 60,000 to 75,000 clones, with around 92% found just once. Their antigens are not known. The sample consisted of unstimulated CD8+ T cells sorted from spleen or lymph node cells, taken before intestinal transplant. These receptors originate from a human donor who received an intestinal transplant.

The J gene is TRBJ2-7, the V gene TRBV28; tentatively, D is TRBD1 (6 bases). V was cut by 5 bases and J by 0 bases, with 23 bases left in between. There are 18 residues in the CDR3. In germline, CDR1 is MDHEN, CDR2 SYDVKM. CDR3 bases: TGTGCCAGCAGTCCTCTCAACCCAGGGGTGGGGGACTCCTACGAGCAGTACTTC. Translated: CASSPLNPGVGDSYEQYF.

V is TRBV2 and J is TRBJ2-1; maybe TRBD1 (5 bases). Germline V gives CDR1 SNHLY, CDR2 FYNNEI. The CDR3 totals 14 residues. Trimming removed 6 bases from V and 4 bases from J, with 13 bases in between. CDR3: CASRGVSLYNEQFF. The CDR3 DNA reads TGTGCCAGCAGAGGGGTTTCCCTTTACAATGAGCAGTTCTTC.

The V gene is TRBV5-6, the J gene TRBJ1-2, with D possibly TRBD1 on 5 matching bases. The V gene's germline CDR1 is SGHDT and CDR2 YYEEEE. This CDR3 contains 15 residues. V was trimmed by 1 base and J by 4 bases, leaving 14 bases between them. CDR3 nucleotides: TGTGCCAGCAGCTTGAAGATTAGGGGTACCTATGGCTACACCTTC. It codes for CASSLKIRGTYGYTF.

Comments on this clone: Other nucleotide sequences from this sample produce the same CDR3. The V call is TRBV9, the J call TRBJ2-7; D is possibly TRBD1 (7 bases). Trimming pared 0 bases from V and 0 bases from J, leaving 10 bases between. The germline V gene has CDR1 SGDLS and CDR2 YYNGEE. The CDR3 contains 15 residues. This CDR3 is CASSVGGDSSYEQYF. Written as DNA, the CDR3 is TGTGCCAGCAGCGTAGGGGGGGACAGCTCCTACGAGCAGTACTTC. The entire variable domain, with the rest obtained from reference TRBV9 and TRBJ2-7, is as follows: DSGVTQTPKHLITATGQRVTLRCSPRSGDLSVYWYQQSLDQGLQFLIQYYNGEERAKGNILERFSAQQFPDLHSELNLSSLELGDSALYFCASSVGGDSSYEQYFGPGTRLTVT.

The chain joins TRBV13 to TRBJ1-4, with D hard to call. The germline V gene encodes CDR1 PRHDT and CDR2 FYEKMQ (reference sequence). The CDR3 is 15 residues long. V lost 0 bases, J lost 10 bases, and 15 bases lay in between. The CDR3 bases are TGTGCCAGCAGCTTAGGCGCGCATCTTAACGGAAAACTGTTTTTT. It codes for CASSLGAHLNGKLFF.

The chain is built from TRBV4-1 and TRBJ2-7; D is possibly TRBD2 (7 bases). The CDR3 spans 16 residues. V shed 1 base and J shed 2 bases, with 15 bases lying between them. Per germline, CDR1 MGHRA and CDR2 YSYEKL. CDR3 sequence: CASSQAGGGGPYEQYF. The DNA for the CDR3 is TGCGCCAGCAGCCAAGCGGGGGGAGGGGGGCCCTACGAGCAGTACTTC.

The chain carries TRBV4-2 and TRBJ2-1; D is unclear. V was trimmed by 0 bases and J by 3 bases, leaving 6 bases between them. Per the germline V gene, CDR1 is LGHNA and CDR2 is YNFKEQ. This CDR3 region has 14 residues. The CDR3 reads CASSQDPFYNEQFF. CDR3 nucleotides: TGTGCCAGCAGCCAAGACCCATTCTACAATGAGCAGTTCTTC.

The chain joins TRBV10-3 to TRBJ1-2, with 9 bases that match TRBD1. The CDR3 totals 18 residues. Losses at the gene ends were 0 bases for V and 4 bases for J; bases not matched to a gene: 12. Germline V gene sequence: CDR1 ENHRY, CDR2 SYGVKD. The CDR3 reads CAISESPGQGHRVYGYTF. The CDR3 DNA reads as TGTGCCATCAGTGAGTCCCCGGGACAGGGCCATAGGGTCTATGGCTACACCTTC.

The CDR3 sequence is CASSEGVAASTDTQYF. As DNA, the CDR3 is TGTGCCAGCAGTGAAGGAGTAGCAGCTAGCACAGATACGCAGTATTTT. The J gene is TRBJ2-3, the V gene TRBV6-1; D is unresolved. Germline V gives CDR1 MNHNS, CDR2 SASEGT. The CDR3 spans 16 residues. Trimming removed 1 base from V and 0 bases from J, with 11 bases in between.

The CDR3 coding sequence is TGTGCCAGCAGCGTAGAGGGGGGGAGAGGGCAGTTCTTC. It codes for CASSVEGGRGQFF. The rearrangement links TRBV9 to TRBJ2-1; D might be TRBD2 (7 bases). V shed 0 bases and J shed 12 bases, with 13 bases lying between them. Germline V lookup: CDR1 SGDLS, CDR2 YYNGEE. The length of the CDR3 is 13 residues.

The chain combines TRBV13 with TRBJ2-5, with D possibly TRBD2 on 5 matching bases. The end of the DNA fits TRBJ2-7 better, so the J call may be wrong. The CDR3 is made up of 15 amino acids. From germline, CDR1 is PRHDT and CDR2 FYEKMQ (reference sequence). The CDR3 region is CASTFSRGYSYEQYF. CDR3 sequence (DNA): TGTGCCAGCACCTTTTCACGAGGGTACAGCTACGAGCAGTACTTC.

The chain carries TRBV5-1 and TRBJ1-1; maybe TRBD1 (6 bases). The CDR3 consists of 16 residues. CDR1 is SGHRS, CDR2 YFSETQ, per germline. V dropped 7 bases and J dropped 5 bases, with 24 bases sitting between them. CDR3 nucleotides: TGCGCCAGCGCGCGGACCGCGGGAGGGGGGGGGACTGAAGCTTTCTTT. Translated, it gives CASARTAGGGGTEAFF.

The gene calls are TRBV11-2 and TRBJ2-7; a weak D match, TRBD2 (5 bases). The V gene lost 4 bases and the J gene lost 0 bases, with 13 bases spanning the gap. Germline V lookup: CDR1 SGHAT, CDR2 FQNNGV. The CDR3 sequence is 15 residues long. As DNA, the CDR3 is TGTGCCAGCAGCTCCTATTCGGGGAGCTCCTACGAGCAGTACTTC. Residues: CASSSYSGSSYEQYF.

The gene calls are TRBV28 and TRBJ1-5; a possible D gene is TRBD1 (5 bases). Germline V gene lookup returns CDR1 MDHEN and CDR2 SYDVKM. Trimming stripped 6 bases from V and 4 bases from J, with 13 bases between. The length of the CDR3 is 14 residues. Here the CDR3 DNA reads TGTGCCAGCAGCAGACAGACCCCTAATCAGCCCCAGCATTTT. Translating it yields CASSRQTPNQPQHF.

This clone was counted a single time. At one of its ends the junction is not consistent with the germline gene, which may arise from a read error. The V and J genes are TRBV7-7 and TRBJ2-1; 9 bases are shared with TRBD2. This CDR3 contains 13 residues. Germline V gene lookup returns CDR1 SSHAT and CDR2 FNYEAQ (reference sequence). CDR3 bases: TGTGCTAGCAGCCGCCGACTAGCGGATGAGCAGTTCTTC. This sequence encodes CASSRRLADEQFF.

The V gene is TRBV7-9, the J gene TRBJ1-2; D might be TRBD1 (5 bases). Looked up from germline, CDR1 is SEHNR and CDR2 is FQNEAQ (reference sequence). Trimming took 3 bases from V and 4 from J, leaving 9 bases between them. The CDR3 is 13 amino acids. The chain's CDR3 is CASSLGQLYGYTF. The CDR3 coding sequence is TGTGCCAGCAGCTTGGGGCAGCTCTATGGCTACACCTTC.

This clone has a single count. The rearrangement joins TRBV19 to TRBJ2-2; 9 positions match TRBD2. Germline V lookup: CDR1 LNHDA, CDR2 SQIVND (reference sequence). The CDR3 extends over 17 amino acids. Unmatched junction bases numbered 10, after V lost 1 base and J lost 7 bases. The CDR3 sequence: CASSIVPASGEGGELFF. CDR3 nucleotide sequence: TGTGCCAGTAGTATAGTCCCCGCTAGCGGGGAGGGCGGGGAGCTGTTTTTT.

J is TRBJ1-5 and V is TRBV6-1, with TRBD1 matching 8 bases. Looked up from germline, CDR1 is MNHNS and CDR2 is SASEGT. J gave up 0 bases and V 2 bases, and 9 bases lay outside the gene matches. This CDR3 region has 18 residues. CDR3 residues: CASSEIETGDYSNQPQHF. DNA of the CDR3: TGTGCCAGCAGTGAAATCGAGACAGGGGATTATAGCAATCAGCCCCAGCATTTT.

The rearrangement uses TRBV9 and TRBJ2-7; possible D gene TRBD2, 5 bases. V dropped 4 bases and J dropped 1 base, with 12 bases sitting between them. Germline V gene data show CDR1 as SGDLS and CDR2 as YYNGEE. This CDR3 comprises 14 residues. The CDR3 spells CASSPEGSSYEQYF. DNA of the CDR3: TGTGCCAGCAGCCCAGAGGGCTCTTCCTACGAGCAGTACTTC.

The chain couples TRBV2 to TRBJ2-5, with 10 bases that match TRBD2. The J segment lost 2 bases and the V segment lost 4 bases, leaving 4 bases of the junction unmatched. The CDR3 extends over 15 amino acids. Looked up from germline, CDR1 is SNHLY and CDR2 is FYNNEI. CDR3 nucleotides: TGTGCCAGCAGTGTGGGGACTAGCGAGCAAGAGACCCAGTACTTC. It specifies CASSVGTSEQETQYF.

The chain uses TRBV6-4 and TRBJ2-7; 12 bases align to TRBD2. The CDR3 is 14 residues long. V lost 5 bases and J lost 5; bases outside the gene matches: 4. Germline V gene lookup returns CDR1 MRHNA and CDR2 SNTAGT. CDR3 sequence (DNA): TGTGCCAGCAGTCCCCTAGCGGGAGGGAACGAGCAGTACTTC. Translating gives CASSPLAGGNEQYF.

CDR3 region: CASSLGAPGQGHHEQYF. The CDR3 nucleotides are TGTGCCAGCTCTCTCGGCGCTCCGGGACAGGGTCACCACGAGCAGTACTTC. The chain carries TRBV7-8 and TRBJ2-7, with 9 bases matching TRBD1. With 8 bases clipped from V and 5 bases from J, the junction kept 19 bases outside the gene matches. The germline V gene encodes CDR1 SGHVS and CDR2 FQNEAQ. The CDR3 runs 17 residues.

The CDR3 sequence is CASGSIRDYPYF. CDR3 coding DNA: TGTGCTAGTGGTTCGATCCGGGACTACCCGTATTTT. The chain is built from TRBV12-5 and TRBJ2-3, with 7 bases lining up with TRBD2. The CDR3 consists of 12 residues. V shed 4 bases and J 14 bases; nucleotides not matched to a gene: 9. In germline, CDR1 is LGHNT, CDR2 FRNRAP.

This chain connects TRBV5-1 to TRBJ1-1, with 7 bases that match TRBD1. The CDR3 loop spans 17 amino acids. Germline V gene data show CDR1 as SGHRS and CDR2 as YFSETQ. V shed 4 bases, J shed 0 bases, and the junction held 12 bases outside the gene matches. The CDR3 nucleotides are TGCGCCAGCAGCCTGGGACAACCCAGGGGGATGAACACTGAAGCTTTCTTT. It codes for CASSLGQPRGMNTEAFF.

The chain joins TRBV10-3 to TRBJ2-5, with 11 bases that match TRBD2. The CDR3 is made up of 16 amino acids. CDR1 is ENHRY and CDR2 is SYGVKD in the germline V gene. Germline trimming cut 6 bases from V and 5 bases from J; bases unmatched to any gene: 11. The CDR3 region is CAISLAGGPIRETQYF. DNA of the CDR3: TGTGCCATCAGCTTAGCGGGGGGGCCCATTAGGGAGACCCAGTACTTC.